These T cell receptor beta chains were read from a single sample in a study of blood T cells in healthy people across ages. Using its own MiXCR run on the 5' RACE reads, TCRdb lists one record per CDR3 protein. In the table there are hundreds of thousands of distinct CDR3 sequences, about 62% of which are singletons. Sequences were obtained from blood. The receptors here all came from a man in his thirties or forties in good health. Each CDR3 is given with its conserved first and last residue. The order of the fields is V gene, clone size, J gene, CDR3 protein. Rows give clone size only sometimes, using once, few, many, or a class for an expanded clone.

TRBV20-1	once	TRBJ2-5	CSASIRRTSLQETQYF
TRBV9	-	TRBJ2-5	CASSVQTGVLETQYF
TRBV29-1	-	TRBJ1-2	CSVAQNPGTGFGYTF
TRBV29-1	few	TRBJ2-3	CSARPGGGTDTQYF
TRBV2	-	TRBJ2-7	CASSPNHEQYF
TRBV5-1	-	TRBJ2-1	CASQISQLAGGPNEQFF
TRBV4-1	-	TRBJ1-6	CASSPGVLNNSPLHF
TRBV12-3/TRBV12-4	-	TRBJ2-1	CASRGQPSNNEQFF
TRBV11-1	-	TRBJ2-6	CASSTPGLAGANVLTF
TRBV24-1	-	TRBJ2-1	CATSTIEQEGNEQFF
TRBV5-6	-	TRBJ1-5	CASSLEGRGVQPQHF
TRBV11-2	-	TRBJ2-5	CASSLEGRPQETQYF
TRBV5-1	-	TRBJ2-2	CASSPRTSGELFF
TRBV9	-	TRBJ2-5	CASSSKGLAGHKETQYF
TRBV19	-	TRBJ2-3	CASGDLAGKLTDTQYF
TRBV7-7	-	TRBJ2-5	CASSFLWLSQETQYF
TRBV12-3/TRBV12-4	-	TRBJ2-5	CASSSTSGGRIETQYF
TRBV29-1	-	TRBJ2-7	CSVMDGSYEQYF
TRBV20-1	-	TRBJ2-1	CSASSPNEQFF
TRBV20-1	-	TRBJ2-7	CSARAQHFSSYEQYF
TRBV7-8	-	-	CASSPRQGPSSYNEQYF
TRBV7-2	few	TRBJ1-2	CASSLSLGQAHGYTF
TRBV30	once	TRBJ2-7	CAWNPGQGLSYEQYF
TRBV7-2	-	TRBJ2-7	CASSPGIQGYEQYF
TRBV20-1	few	TRBJ2-7	CSAVPWDSAYEQYF
TRBV20-1	-	TRBJ2-1	CSAQSLQNYYNEQFF
TRBV20-1	-	TRBJ2-6	CSASRERSGANVLTF
TRBV20-1	-	TRBJ2-1	CSVPSALSVYEQFF
TRBV9	-	TRBJ2-7	CASSPRGRNYEQYF
TRBV7-2	-	TRBJ2-2	CASSLSLGQGGNTGELFF
TRBV29-1	-	TRBJ2-2	CSVDTLGTGELFF
TRBV5-6	few	TRBJ2-4	CASSFPLAKNIQYF
TRBV6-1	-	TRBJ1-2	CASTRGGEVGYTF
TRBV14	-	TRBJ2-3	CASSQLAGGSTDTQYF
TRBV30	-	TRBJ2-1	CAWSQLQNEQFF
TRBV4-3	few	TRBJ1-2	CASSSTTGELYGYTF
TRBV27	few	TRBJ1-2	CASKAGDGNYGYTF
TRBV6-5	-	TRBJ2-7	CASSLTENSYEQYF
TRBV12-3/TRBV12-4	-	TRBJ2-7	CASSLERTGGYEQYF
TRBV12-3/TRBV12-4	-	TRBJ1-1	CASSLMAGLNTEAFF
TRBV3-1	-	-	CASSQELWHLNRLTKNIQYF
TRBV29-1	-	TRBJ2-1	CSVGLGGGVEQFF
TRBV11-1	few	TRBJ2-3	CASNERPRRSTDTQYF
TRBV10-3	-	TRBJ2-3	CAISERQLVPTQYF
TRBV9	-	TRBJ2-5	CASSLAPAGVDEQYF